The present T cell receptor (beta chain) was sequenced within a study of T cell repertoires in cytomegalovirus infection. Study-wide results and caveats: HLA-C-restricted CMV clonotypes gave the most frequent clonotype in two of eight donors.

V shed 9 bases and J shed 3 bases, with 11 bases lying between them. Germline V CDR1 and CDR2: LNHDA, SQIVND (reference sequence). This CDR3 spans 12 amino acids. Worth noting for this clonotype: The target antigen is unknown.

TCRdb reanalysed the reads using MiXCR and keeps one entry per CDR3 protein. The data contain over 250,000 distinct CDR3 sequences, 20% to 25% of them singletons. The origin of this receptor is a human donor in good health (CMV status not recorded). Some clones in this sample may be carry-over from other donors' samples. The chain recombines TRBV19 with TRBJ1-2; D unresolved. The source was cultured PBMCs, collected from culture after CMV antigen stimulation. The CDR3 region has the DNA TGTGCCAGCCATGGAGGAGACTATGGCTACACCTTC. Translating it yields CASHGGDYGYTF.